The source of this T cell receptor beta chain is a study of T-cell reconstitution after alpha-beta-depleted transplantation in children. Study results and limitations: T-cell numbers and diversity, one year after transplant, stemmed largely from T cells that were newly produced. For some patients, TCRbeta diversity was high at day 60 because of recipient T cells and thymic progenitors that survived. Expanded graft clones, several hundred of them, were reportedly the source of alpha-beta T cells about two months after transplant.

This clonotype was seen repeatedly, ten times or more. Antigen: not known. The CDR3 loop spans 13 amino acids. Unmatched junction bases numbered 1, after V lost 4 bases and J lost 2 bases. Germline assignment: CDR1 SGHRS and CDR2 YFSETQ. Preparing the TCRbeta library involved the use of unique molecular identifiers. A single record per CDR3 protein comes from TCRdb applying MiXCR to the PCR reads. The sample holds some 460,000 distinct CDR3 sequences; around 15% are singletons and the top ten take under 30%. The sequences come from PBMCs, mostly from graft donor cells, collected 360 days after TCRalphabeta/CD19-depleted stem cell transplant. This receptor was taken from a boy under three years old who had a stem cell transplant for Wiskott-Aldrich syndrome, so the T cells may come from the graft donor. The chain joins TRBV5-1 to TRBJ2-3, with 7 positions matching TRBD2. The CDR3: CASSRDYTDTQYF. The CDR3, as DNA: TGCGCCAGCAGCCGGGACTACACAGATACGCAGTATTTT.